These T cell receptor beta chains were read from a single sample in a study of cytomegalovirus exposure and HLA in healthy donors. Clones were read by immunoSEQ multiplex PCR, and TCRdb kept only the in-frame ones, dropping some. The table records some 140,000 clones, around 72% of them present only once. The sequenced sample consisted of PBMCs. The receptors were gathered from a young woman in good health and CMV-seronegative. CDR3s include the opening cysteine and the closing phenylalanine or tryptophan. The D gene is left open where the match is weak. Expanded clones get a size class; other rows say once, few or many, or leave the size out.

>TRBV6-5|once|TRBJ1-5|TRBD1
CASSPDRASQPQHF
TGTGCCAGCAGCCCTGACAGGGCTAGTCAGCCCCAGCATTTT
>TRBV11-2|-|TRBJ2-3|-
CASSLERDHTQYF
TGTGCCAGCAGCTTAGAGCGGGACCATACGCAGTATTTT
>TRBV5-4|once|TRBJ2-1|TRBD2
CASSGTRPFHEQFF
TGTGCCAGCAGCGGGACTAGACCATTTCATGAGCAGTTCTTC
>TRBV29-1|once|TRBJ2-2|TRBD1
CSVRPGQGSTGELFF
TGCAGCGTTAGACCGGGACAGGGGAGCACCGGGGAGCTGTTTTTT
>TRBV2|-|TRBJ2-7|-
CASSPDSSKEYF
TGTGCCAGCAGCCCGGACTCTAGCAAAGAGTACTTC
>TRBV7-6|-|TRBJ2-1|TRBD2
CASSAPGTRGYNEQFF
TGTGCCAGCAGCGCTCCCGGGACTAGGGGCTACAATGAGCAGTTCTTC
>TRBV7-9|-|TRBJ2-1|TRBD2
CASSLAGTSDNEQFF
TGTGCCAGCAGCTTAGCCGGGACTAGCGATAATGAGCAGTTCTTC
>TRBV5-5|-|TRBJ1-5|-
CASSFPGQPQHF
TGTGCCAGCAGCTTCCCCGGTCAGCCCCAGCATTTT
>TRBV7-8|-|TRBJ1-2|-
CASSPGSGNYGYTF
TGTGCCAGCAGCCCGGGCAGCGGTAACTATGGCTACACCTTC
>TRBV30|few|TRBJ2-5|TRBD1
CAWSLWTGGGETQYF
TGTGCCTGGAGTTTGTGGACAGGGGGCGGGGAGACCCAGTACTTC
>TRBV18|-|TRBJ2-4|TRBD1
CASSSTGQANIQYF
TGTGCCAGCTCATCGACAGGGCAGGCAAACATTCAGTACTTC
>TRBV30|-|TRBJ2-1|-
CAWSVLNGNEQFF
TGTGCCTGGAGTGTACTTAACGGCAATGAGCAGTTCTTC
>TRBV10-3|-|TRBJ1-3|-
CAISEQPDSGNTIYF
TGTGCCATCAGTGAACAGCCGGACTCTGGAAACACCATATATTTT
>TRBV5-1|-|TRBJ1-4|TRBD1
CASSLDGQVEKLFF
TGCGCCAGCAGCTTGGACGGACAGGTGGAAAAACTGTTTTTT
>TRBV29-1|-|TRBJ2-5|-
CSVEGGESETQYF
TGCAGCGTTGAAGGGGGCGAGTCGGAGACCCAGTACTTC
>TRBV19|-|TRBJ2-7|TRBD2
CASSLSGNEQYF
TGTGCCAGTAGTCTCAGCGGGAACGAGCAGTACTTC
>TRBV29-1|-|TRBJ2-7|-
CSVVIRAEQYF
TGCAGCGTTGTGATTAGAGCCGAGCAGTACTTC
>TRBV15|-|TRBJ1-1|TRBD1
CATSTQGDTEAFF
TGTGCCACCAGTACGCAGGGGGACACTGAAGCTTTCTTT
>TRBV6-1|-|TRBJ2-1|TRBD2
CASSGPSSGRNYNEQFF
TGTGCCAGCAGTGGCCCCTCTAGCGGGAGAAACTACAATGAGCAGTTCTTC
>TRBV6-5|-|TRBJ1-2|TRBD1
CASRLHPAGQGGYTF
TGTGCCAGCAGGCTTCACCCGGCCGGACAGGGTGGCTACACCTTC
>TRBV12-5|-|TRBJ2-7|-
CASGFGAYEQYF
TGTGCTAGTGGATTCGGGGCCTACGAGCAGTACTTC
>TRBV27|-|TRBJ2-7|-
CASSLVGSSYEQYF
TGTGCCAGCAGTTTAGTAGGGAGCTCCTACGAGCAGTACTTC
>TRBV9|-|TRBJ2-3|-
CASSVASTDTQYF
TGTGCCAGCAGCGTAGCAAGCACAGATACGCAGTATTTT
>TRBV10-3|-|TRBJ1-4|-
CAIGAGVNEKLFF
TGTGCCATCGGGGCGGGAGTGAATGAAAAACTGTTTTTT
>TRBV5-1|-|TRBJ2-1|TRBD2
CASSLALAGGESYNEQFF
TGCGCCAGCAGCTTGGCACTAGCGGGAGGGGAGTCCTACAATGAGCAGTTCTTC
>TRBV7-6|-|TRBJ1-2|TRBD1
CASKSRQGVNDLVDYGYTF
TGTGCCTCAAAATCCCGACAGGGAGTTAATGACTTGGTTGACTATGGCTACACCTTC
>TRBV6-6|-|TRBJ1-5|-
CASNRQEKNQPQHF
TGTGCCAGCAACCGACAGGAAAAGAATCAGCCCCAGCATTTT
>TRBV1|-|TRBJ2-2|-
CTSSQGASGNTGELFF
TGCACCAGCAGCCAGGGAGCTAGCGGTAACACCGGGGAGCTGTTTTTT
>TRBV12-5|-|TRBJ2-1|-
CASGLIRESGVFF
TGTGCTAGTGGTCTAATCAGGGAATCAGGGGTGTTCTTC
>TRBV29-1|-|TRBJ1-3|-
CSVERDSGNTIYF
TGCAGCGTTGAACGGGACTCTGGAAACACCATATATTTT
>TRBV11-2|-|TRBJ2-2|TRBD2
CASSPRTSGNTGELFF
TGTGCCAGCAGCCCCCGGACTAGCGGCAACACCGGGGAGCTGTTTTTT
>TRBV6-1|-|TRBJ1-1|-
CASSESGNTEAFF
TGTGCCAGCAGTGAATCGGGGAACACTGAAGCTTTCTTT
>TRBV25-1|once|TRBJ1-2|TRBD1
CASSPPQGAGGYTF
TGTGCCAGCAGTCCTCCCCAGGGGGCGGGTGGCTACACCTTC
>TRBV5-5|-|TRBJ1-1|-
CASSPSVMNTEAFF
TGTGCCAGCAGCCCCTCAGTCATGAACACTGAAGCTTTCTTT
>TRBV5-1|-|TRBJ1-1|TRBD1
CASSLDPDRGAEAFF
TGCGCCAGCAGCTTGGACCCGGACAGGGGAGCCGAAGCTTTCTTT
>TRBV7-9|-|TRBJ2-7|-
CASSPVSGIRTYEQYF
TGTGCCAGCAGCCCCGTATCCGGGATACGCACCTACGAGCAGTACTTC
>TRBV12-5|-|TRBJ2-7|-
CASGLAIGGPEQYF
TGTGCTAGTGGTTTGGCCATAGGGGGTCCCGAGCAGTACTTC
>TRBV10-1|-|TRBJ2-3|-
CASSAEGPVDTQYF
TGCGCCAGCAGTGCGGAGGGCCCCGTGGATACGCAGTATTTT
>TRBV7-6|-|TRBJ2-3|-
CASSRRGSGKVTDTQYF
TGTGCCAGCAGCCGAAGAGGGTCAGGTAAAGTCACAGATACGCAGTATTTT
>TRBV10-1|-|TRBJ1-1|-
CASSPGSSDTEAFF
TGCGCCAGCAGTCCAGGGTCGTCTGACACTGAAGCTTTCTTT
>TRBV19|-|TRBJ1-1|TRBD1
CASSETGTVMNTEAFF
TGTGCCAGTAGTGAGACCGGGACAGTCATGAACACTGAAGCTTTCTTT
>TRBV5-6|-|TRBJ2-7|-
CASSYGRGTYEQYF
TGTGCCAGCAGCTATGGTCGGGGAACCTACGAGCAGTACTTC
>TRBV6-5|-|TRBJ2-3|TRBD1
CASSYSDRGPPRTQYF
TGTGCCAGCAGTTACTCGGACAGGGGTCCGCCGAGGACGCAGTATTTT
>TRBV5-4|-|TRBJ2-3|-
CASSLVVSGPDTQYF
TGTGCCAGCAGCTTGGTAGTAAGCGGCCCAGATACGCAGTATTTT
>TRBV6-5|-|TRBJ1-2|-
CASSSELDGYTF
TGTGCCAGCAGTTCCGAGCTCGATGGCTACACCTTC
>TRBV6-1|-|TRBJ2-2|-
CASSEQGRADTGELFF
TGTGCCAGCAGTGAACAAGGCAGGGCGGACACCGGGGAGCTGTTTTTT
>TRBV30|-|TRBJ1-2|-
CAWTLGGPYGYTF
TGTGCCTGGACCTTGGGTGGGCCTTATGGCTACACCTTC
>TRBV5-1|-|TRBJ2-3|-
CASSFFTGFTDTQYF
TGCGCCAGCAGCTTTTTTACAGGGTTCACAGATACGCAGTATTTT
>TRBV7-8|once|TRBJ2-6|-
CASSSDRFGALANVLTF
TGTGCCAGCAGCTCAGACAGGTTCGGCGCCCTCGCCAACGTCCTGACTTTC
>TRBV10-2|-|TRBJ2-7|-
CASRVSQGSYEQYF
TGCGCCAGCAGAGTTTCCCAGGGCTCCTACGAGCAGTACTTC
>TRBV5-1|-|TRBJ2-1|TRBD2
CASSQLGGGLAGVVNEQFF
TGCGCCAGCAGTCAATTGGGGGGGGGATTAGCGGGAGTGGTGAATGAGCAGTTCTTC
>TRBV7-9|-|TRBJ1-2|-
CASSEGGVYYGYTF
TGTGCCAGCAGCGAAGGGGGAGTATACTATGGCTACACCTTC